These 2 T cell receptor beta chains were sequenced from one sample in a study of blood T cells in healthy people across ages (dated by TCRdb to the mid-2010s). The library was obtained by 5' RACE. A second roughly 6 to 12 cycle PCR used a sample-barcoded 5' primer and a J-beta primer mix. The raw public data were reprocessed by TCRdb itself: fastp quality trimming at Q25, MiXCR clonotype calling, in-frame beta chains only. One record per CDR3 amino acid sequence lists the most common genes and DNA. The sample table shows 1,800,000 or so distinct CDR3 sequences, and 39% are seen once. The biggest ten clones account for roughly 23% of the sample. Sequencing was done on a sample of blood. These receptors were collected from a human donor in good health.

This chain uses TRBV20-1 with TRBJ2-1; 12 bases are a match to TRBD2. The CDR3 spans 16 residues. Germline assignment: CDR1 DFQATT and CDR2 SNEGSKA (reference sequence). J was trimmed by 5 bases and V by 0 bases; bases with no gene match: 5. The CDR3 DNA is TGCAGTGCTAGAGATGCTAGCGGGGGGGGGCACAATGAGCAGTTCTTC. Protein: CSARDASGGGHNEQFF.

This clonotype came up a few times. V is TRBV20-1 and J is TRBJ2-1; the D is unclear. The length of the CDR3 is 12 residues. The germline gives CDR1 DFQATT, CDR2 SNEGSKA (reference sequence). V shed 0 bases and J shed 8 bases, with 8 bases lying between them. The DNA of the CDR3 is TGCAGTGCTAGAGAAAGTGGCGATGAGCAGTTCTTC. Amino acid sequence: CSARESGDEQFF.